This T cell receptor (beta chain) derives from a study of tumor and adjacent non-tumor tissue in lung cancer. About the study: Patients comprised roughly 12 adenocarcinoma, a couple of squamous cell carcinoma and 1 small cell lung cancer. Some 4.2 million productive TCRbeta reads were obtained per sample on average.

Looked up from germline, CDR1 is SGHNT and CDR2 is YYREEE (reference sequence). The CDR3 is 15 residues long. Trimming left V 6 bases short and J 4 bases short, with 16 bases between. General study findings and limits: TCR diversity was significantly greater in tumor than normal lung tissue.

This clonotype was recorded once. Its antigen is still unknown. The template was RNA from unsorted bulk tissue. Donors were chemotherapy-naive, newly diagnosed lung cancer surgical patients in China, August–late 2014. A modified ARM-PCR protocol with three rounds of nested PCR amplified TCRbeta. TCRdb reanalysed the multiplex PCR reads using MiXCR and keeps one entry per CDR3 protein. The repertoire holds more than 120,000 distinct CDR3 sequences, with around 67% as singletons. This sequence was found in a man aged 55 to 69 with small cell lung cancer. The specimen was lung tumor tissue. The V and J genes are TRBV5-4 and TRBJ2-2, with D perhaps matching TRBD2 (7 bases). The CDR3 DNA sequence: TGTGCCAGCAACGGGGGGCAGGGTGGCACCGGGGAGCTGTTTTTT. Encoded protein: CASNGGQGGTGELFF.